Presented here are 3 T cell receptor beta chains from one specimen sequenced in a study of T cells in localized non-small cell lung cancer. The assay was immunoSEQ multiplex PCR, and TCRdb's table has in-frame clones only and misses some. The top ten clones hold under 6.5% of a sample with more than 2,500 clones, roughly a quarter of them seen once. The specimen was lung tumor tissue, collected before any cancer treatment. The receptor set was obtained from a female donor older than 55 with stage I lung adenocarcinoma.

The table lists this clone with a few counts. The chain is built from TRBV9 and TRBJ2-3; 9 bases align to TRBD2. Germline V gene data show CDR1 as SGDLS and CDR2 as YYNGEE. Trimming cost V 3 bases and J 4 bases; bases outside gene matches: 12. The CDR3 has 17 residues. The CDR3 sequence is CASSEDLGGGAADTQYF. For the CDR3, the DNA is TGTGCCAGCAGCGAGGACCTTGGCGGGGGGGCGGCAGATACGCAGTATTTT.

The rearrangement joins TRBV1 to TRBJ1-1; the table's TRBD1 call for D was not verified on the DNA. TRBV1 is reported as a pseudogene. CDR3 length: 13 amino acids. The CDR3 DNA follows: TGCACCAGCAGCCATTTAGGGGGTTCTGAAGCTTTCTTT. Its protein product is CTSSHLGGSEAFF.

The V call is TRBV11-3, the J call TRBJ2-1, with TRBD2 identical over 10 bases. V was pared by 8 bases and J by 8 bases, with 9 bases of the junction left unmatched. The CDR3 consists of 14 residues. Germline CDR1 reads SGHNT; CDR2 reads YENEEA. The CDR3 region is CASPSGRAGDEQFF. CDR3 nucleotide sequence: TGTGCCAGCCCCAGCGGGAGGGCCGGGGATGAGCAGTTCTTC.